The sequence of this TCR beta chain was determined in a study of T cells in Graves' hyperthyroidism and ophthalmopathy. To note about this clonotype: Its target is unknown.

The germline V gene has CDR1 MGHRA and CDR2 YSYEKL. Trimming cost V 4 bases and J 3 bases; bases outside gene matches: 8. CDR3 length: 16 residues. Researchers took RNA transcripts and amplified the TCR beta CDR3 regions from them. Using the HTBI primer set, a first-round RT-PCR was run on the TCR CDR3. TCRdb used MiXCR to reprocess the multiplex PCR reads, holding one entry per CDR3 protein. The table lists 200,000 to 250,000 distinct CDR3 sequences, 24% of them singletons. The study, taken as a whole, reports: Ophthalmopathy could be told apart from stable hyperthyroidism with a 13 V-J model. Prediction of ophthalmopathy progression came a median around 6 months pre-onset. Most clonotypes expanded in thyroid above 0.001 were likewise present in blood.

This clonotype was obtained from a woman aged 40 to 55 with Graves' ophthalmopathy. Sample: blood. The V gene is TRBV4-1, the J gene TRBJ2-7; 11 bases are shared with TRBD2. CDR3 sequence (DNA): TGCGCCAGCAGCCGTCGAACCGGGACTAGCGGCTACGAGCAGTACTTC. It translates to CASSRRTGTSGYEQYF.